This T cell receptor (beta chain) was recovered during a study of T cell changes during pregnancy in multiple sclerosis. J was trimmed by 4 bases and V by 6 bases; bases with no gene match: 7. In germline, CDR1 is WNHNN, CDR2 SYGVQD (reference sequence). The CDR3 has 15 residues. Data came from immunoSEQ multiplex PCR; TCRdb stores just in-frame clones and leaves some out. There are approximately 74,000 clones in the sample; 88% occur only once, and roughly 3.3% lies in the top ten. The chain couples TRBV10-1 to TRBJ2-2; TRBD2 matches 8 bases. The sequencing here drew on peripheral blood, taken before pregnancy. The receptor was derived from a female donor with multiple sclerosis, enrolled in a pregnancy study. This CDR3 reads CASSPRAGGTGELFF. The CDR3 bases are TGCGCCAGCAGCCCTCGTGCGGGGGGCACCGGGGAGCTGTTTTTT.